The 24 T cell receptor beta chains listed next were all sequenced from one sample in a study of vaccination effects on CD4 cells after COVID-19. Before sequencing took place, the ViraFEST assay used viral peptide pools to expand antigen-specific CD4+ T cells. At the end of roughly 9 days of culture, CD4+ T cells were isolated. Participants completed two doses of the BNT162b2 or mRNA-1273 vaccine. The protocol was immunoSEQ multiplex PCR, while the TCRdb copy is restricted to in-frame clones and leaves out a portion. This table holds roughly 70,000 clones, around 69% found once. Their antigen targets remain unknown. This sample comprised CD4+ T cells from PBMCs cultured with HCoV-229E spike peptides, obtained after COVID-19 vaccination. Receptors were obtained from a human donor who received a COVID-19 vaccine.

With respect to this clone: The final CDR3 position lacks the conserved phenylalanine or tryptophan, pointing to a likely read error. No DNA is shown, since the ends of the CDR3 on it are uncertain; the CDR3 is the one TCRdb lists. The chain combines TRBV21-1 with TRBJ2-7; the D call in the table, TRBD1, was not verified against the DNA. TRBV21-1 is annotated as a pseudogene. The CDR3 is 15 amino acids in total, end residues counted. The CDR3 sequence: CASSKALRQGASSLD.

The rearrangement uses TRBV9 and TRBJ2-1; no reliable D call. The CDR3 is 13 amino acids. Trimming stripped 3 bases from V and 7 bases from J, with 11 bases between. Germline V CDR1 and CDR2: SGDLS, YYNGEE. The CDR3 DNA reads TGTGCCAGCAGCGCCCCCGTGGGGAATGAGCAGTTCTTC. The encoded protein is CASSAPVGNEQFF.

The V gene is TRBV30, the J gene TRBJ1-2, with D possibly TRBD1 on 5 matching bases. Germline CDR1 reads GTSNPN; CDR2 reads SVGIG (reference sequence). V was trimmed by 3 bases and J by 1 base, leaving 15 bases between them. The CDR3 is 15 residues long. The CDR3 DNA reads as TGTGCCTGGAGAGGTCAGGGCCCACTTAACTATGGCTACACCTTC. It yields the protein CAWRGQGPLNYGYTF.

The chain joins TRBV24-1 to TRBJ2-1, with 8 bases aligning to TRBD1. The CDR3 length is 15 residues. Germline V gene lookup returns CDR1 KGHDR and CDR2 SFDVKD. V trimming: 9 bases; J trimming: 4 bases; junction bases outside the gene matches: 10. DNA for the CDR3: TGTGCCACCCTCGGCAGGGGGCCCCCTTACAATGAGCAGTTCTTC. This encodes CATLGRGPPYNEQFF.

The J gene is TRBJ2-5, the V gene TRBV30; possible D gene TRBD2, 5 bases. Germline V gene sequence: CDR1 GTSNPN, CDR2 SVGIG (reference sequence). V was clipped by 5 bases and J by 1 base, with 20 bases between them. The CDR3 is made up of 16 amino acids. The DNA of the CDR3 is TGTGCCTGGGCCGCGGAGAGCGGAGTGCTCCAAGAGACCCAGTACTTC. This sequence encodes CAWAAESGVLQETQYF.

The chain employs TRBV7-8 and TRBJ2-5; D gene unclear. The germline CDR1 and CDR2 sequences are SGHVS and FQNEAQ. V was pared by 3 bases and J by 2 bases, with 13 bases between. The CDR3 has 15 amino acids. The CDR3 reads CASSFNSGRQETQYF. The CDR3 coding sequence is TGTGCCAGCAGCTTTAATTCCGGTAGGCAAGAGACCCAGTACTTC. The full variable domain, in which reference TRBV7-8 and TRBJ2-5 provide the parts outside the CDR3, is GAGVSQSPRYKVAKRGQDVALRCDPISGHVSLFWYQQALGQGPEFLTYFQNEAQLDKSGLPSDRFFAERPEGSVSTLKIQRTQQEDSAVYLCASSFNSGRQETQYFGPGTRLLVL.

The rearrangement uses TRBV3-1 (or the pseudogene TRBV3-2) and TRBJ2-2; D ambiguous. V shed 4 bases and J shed 3 bases, with 9 bases lying between them. The CDR3 has 14 residues. In germline, CDR1 is LGHDT, CDR2 YNNKEL (reference sequence). The CDR3 protein is CASSPGPHTGELFF. The CDR3 nucleotides are TGTGCCAGCAGCCCTGGACCTCACACCGGGGAGCTGTTTTTT.

This clone appeared a few times. The J gene is TRBJ1-6, the V gene TRBV7-8; TRBD1 matches at 10 bases. With V trimmed by 5 bases and J by 6 bases, 7 bases remained unmatched. Looked up from germline, CDR1 is SGHVS and CDR2 is FQNEAQ. CDR3 size: 16 residues. CDR3 sequence reads: CASSATGGRGNSPLHF. The DNA for the CDR3 is TGTGCCAGCAGCGCGACAGGGGGCCGTGGTAATTCACCCCTCCACTTT.

The CDR3 nucleotides read TGTGCCAGCCGCCGTCAGAGTACCTACGAGCAGTACGTC. Its protein is CASRRQSTYEQYV. This sequence joins TRBV6-5 and TRBJ2-7; unclear D gene. Trimming removed 8 bases from V and 2 bases from J, with 13 bases in between. Germline values: CDR1 MNHEY, CDR2 SVGAGI. The CDR3 sequence is 13 residues long.

J is TRBJ1-4 and V is TRBV4-3, with D hard to call. Germline V gene data show CDR1 as LGHNA and CDR2 as YSLEER. The CDR3 has 16 amino acids. The V and J ends lost 4 bases and 2 bases respectively, with 14 bases between them. CDR3 sequence: CASSLVGPGTNEKLFF. The CDR3 region has the DNA TGCGCCAGCAGCCTCGTAGGCCCGGGGACTAATGAAAAACTGTTTTTT.

This clone occurred a few times. This rearrangement joins TRBV6-5 to TRBJ2-6; TRBD1 is a possible D gene (5 bases). Germline values: CDR1 MNHEY, CDR2 SVGAGI. Deletions cut 7 bases from V and 2 bases from J, with 12 bases between. CDR3 length equals 15 residues. This chain's CDR3 is CASTRDLAGANVLTF. The CDR3 bases are TGTGCCAGCACCAGGGATCTTGCTGGGGCCAACGTCCTGACTTTC.

The chain joins TRBV6-6 to TRBJ1-4; unclear D gene. The CDR3 runs 13 residues. The V gene's germline CDR1 is MNHNY and CDR2 SVGAGI (reference sequence). V lost 5 bases, J lost 7 bases, and 11 bases lay in between. Here the CDR3 reads CASSLDWVEKLFF. The CDR3 DNA reads as TGTGCCAGCAGTCTAGATTGGGTTGAAAAACTGTTTTTT.

J is TRBJ2-5 and V is TRBV7-2; D may be TRBD1 (5 bases). CDR1 SGHTA and CDR2 FQGNSA come from the germline V gene. This CDR3 comprises 15 residues. The V and J ends lost 1 base and 4 bases respectively, with 13 bases between them. The CDR3: CASSLVPGSIETQYF. The DNA for the CDR3 is TGTGCCAGCAGCTTAGTGCCAGGGTCGATAGAGACCCAGTACTTC.

This chain links TRBV10-2 with TRBJ1-6; D is possibly TRBD1 (5 bases). The germline CDR1 and CDR2 sequences are WSHSY and SAAADI. The CDR3 contains 13 residues. Trimming removed 4 bases at V and 7 bases at J, with 8 bases between. CDR3 bases: TGCGCCAGCAGTGCCGCAGGGAATTCACCCCTCCACTTT. Translating it yields CASSAAGNSPLHF.

CDR3 amino acids: CASSDDRGNIEQYV. Written as DNA, the CDR3 is TGTGCCAGCAGTGACGACAGGGGCAATATCGAGCAGTACGTC. This chain joins TRBV6-6 and TRBJ2-7; 8 bases agree with TRBD1. Trimming removed 5 bases from V and 6 bases from J; junction bases left unmatched: 9. CDR1 and CDR2 (germline): MNHNY, SVGAGI (reference sequence). The CDR3 runs 14 residues.

The rearrangement links TRBV2 to TRBJ1-1; D is unclear. Germline CDR1 reads SNHLY; CDR2 reads FYNNEI. The CDR3 has 13 amino acids. The V end lost 4 bases, the J end lost 1 base, and 7 bases lay between the germline ends. The CDR3 nucleotides are TGTGCCAGCAGTGCAGTGGAGAACACTGAAGCTTTCTTT. Translating it yields CASSAVENTEAFF.

The J gene is TRBJ1-6, the V gene TRBV2; no firm D call. The CDR3 is 13 amino acids. V was clipped by 6 bases and J by 9 bases, with 12 bases between them. Looked up from germline, CDR1 is SNHLY and CDR2 is FYNNEI. The CDR3 DNA follows: TGTGCCAGCAGCAAGTCCATAGTTTCACCCCTCCACTTT. The encoded protein is CASSKSIVSPLHF.

Only a few counts were recorded for this clone. The chain combines TRBV4-1 with TRBJ2-1; 8 bases align to TRBD2. After removal of 2 bases from V and 2 bases from J, the junction contained 5 bases not matched to a gene. CDR3 length: 16 residues. Per the germline V gene, CDR1 is MGHRA and CDR2 is YSYEKL. Here the CDR3 DNA reads TGCGCCAGCAGCCAAAGTCCGGGGGGGCCCTACAATGAGCAGTTCTTC. Translating gives CASSQSPGGPYNEQFF.

The chain is built from TRBV2 and TRBJ1-1, with D unclear. The germline gives CDR1 SNHLY, CDR2 FYNNEI. V was shortened by 7 bases and J by 1 base, with 10 bases between the two germline ends. The CDR3 has 13 residues. The CDR3 nucleotides read TGTGCCAGCACCCTAGAACCGAACACTGAAGCTTTCTTT. Its protein product is CASTLEPNTEAFF.

This sequence joins TRBV2 and TRBJ2-7; D remains ambiguous. Germline V gene lookup returns CDR1 SNHLY and CDR2 FYNNEI. V shed 7 bases and J shed 7 bases, with 11 bases lying between them. The CDR3 has 11 residues. CDR3 sequence reads: CASNWSGEQYV. Written as DNA, the CDR3 is TGTGCCAGCAACTGGAGTGGAGAGCAGTACGTC.

This clone was detected a few times. The chain recombines TRBV5-6 with TRBJ1-2; perhaps TRBD1 as D (5 bases). Germline values: CDR1 SGHDT, CDR2 YYEEEE. V lost 1 base and J 1 base, leaving 11 bases between the germline ends. The CDR3 length is 15 residues. The CDR3 nucleotides read TGTGCCAGCAGCTTGTCCGGGACGGTTAACTATGGCTACACCTTC. This gives the protein CASSLSGTVNYGYTF.

This clone was seen a single time. The J gene is TRBJ2-7, the V gene TRBV5-4, with a weak D call TRBD1 (5 bases). CDR1 is SGHNT, CDR2 YYREEE, per germline (reference sequence). The CDR3 sequence is 16 residues long. V lost 6 bases to trimming and J lost 6 bases, with 25 bases between them. CDR3 sequence: CASNPCRLAGFSEQYV. CDR3 sequence (DNA): TGTGCCAGCAACCCTTGCCGTCTCGCAGGGTTTTCCGAGCAGTACGTC.

The gene calls are TRBV7-2 and TRBJ1-5, with D hard to call. CDR1 and CDR2 (germline): SGHTA, FQGNSA. The CDR3 covers 14 residues. Trimming removed 2 bases from V and 1 base from J, with 6 bases in between. The CDR3 sequence: CASSLSRSNQPQHF. The CDR3 nucleotides read TGTGCCAGCAGCTTATCCAGGAGCAATCAGCCCCAGCATTTT. The full variable domain, rest sourced from reference TRBV7-2 and TRBJ1-5, is GAGVSQSPSNKVTEKGKDVELRCDPISGHTALYWYRQSLGQGLEFLIYFQGNSAPDKSGLPSDRFSAERTGGSVSTLTIQRTQQEDSAVYLCASSLSRSNQPQHFGDGTRLSIL.

This clone was picked up one time. This rearrangement joins TRBV19 to TRBJ2-2, with 9 bases matching TRBD1. Germline V CDR1 and CDR2: LNHDA, SQIVND (reference sequence). The J segment lost 6 bases and the V segment lost 7 bases, leaving 9 bases of the junction unmatched. The CDR3 spans 15 residues. The CDR3 is CASTLTGGIPGELFF. In nucleotides, the CDR3 is TGTGCCAGTACTCTAACAGGGGGCATCCCCGGGGAGCTGTTTTTT.